This T cell receptor (beta chain) was obtained from a study of a mutant IDH1 vaccine in newly diagnosed glioma. Looking at the study overall: Sex distribution of treated patients was about 62% male and roughly 38% female; mean age was around 40 years.

Between the trimmed V and J ends, which lost 5 bases and 1 base, there was a span of 21 bases. Germline lookup yields CDR1 SGHVS and CDR2 FQNEAQ. This CDR3 contains 19 residues. Time point: week 47, end of study. Alongside topical imiquimod, each dose of vaccine comprised 300 ug of mutant IDH1 20-mer peptide. New astrocytomas of WHO grade 3 or 4 that were IDH1-mutant and ATRX-lost were found in the donors. Points on this clone: Its target is not known.

The assay was immunoSEQ multiplex PCR, and TCRdb's table has in-frame clones only and misses some. The sample yields 30,000 to 45,000 clones, roughly 71% seen once. The material sequenced was PBMCs, taken from a glioma patient whose treatment included an IDH1 peptide vaccine. This sequence was found in a man aged 35 to 55 with glioma. The chain recombines TRBV7-8 with TRBJ2-6, with D perhaps TRBD1 (6 bases). The CDR3 sequence: CASSLNRAIPSSGANVLTF. The CDR3, as DNA: TGTGCCAGCAGCCTAAACAGGGCAATACCTTCTTCTGGGGCCAACGTCCTGACTTTC.